The 7 T cell receptor beta chains in this list originate from one sample, sequenced in a study of blood T cell repertoires in COVID-19. The protocol was immunoSEQ multiplex PCR, while the TCRdb copy is restricted to in-frame clones and leaves out a portion. This sample has roughly 400,000 clones, with 85% to 90% found just once. Sequencing input: PBMCs or T cells enriched from blood (not recorded which). These receptors were collected from a man aged 25 to 40 who had recovered from COVID-19.

A note on this clone: One end of the junction fails to match germline, which may point to a read error. This rearrangement joins TRBV24-1 to TRBJ1-1, with 9 bases matching TRBD1. This CDR3 contains 11 residues. CDR1 and CDR2 (germline): KGHDR, SFDVKD. In nucleotides, the CDR3 is TGTGCCACCAGTGATGGACAGGGGATGATCTTT. Translated: CATSDGQGMIF.

This chain joins TRBV18 and TRBJ2-7; 7 positions match TRBD1. V trimming: 4 bases; J trimming: 6 bases; junction bases outside the gene matches: 9. The germline V gene has CDR1 KGHSH and CDR2 LQKENI. The CDR3 is 14 residues long. Written as DNA, the CDR3 is TGTGCCAGCTCACGCGACAGGGTACAAGGCGAGCAGTACTTC. Residues: CASSRDRVQGEQYF.

The chain links TRBV4-1 to TRBJ1-6; no reliable D call. V was clipped by 0 bases and J by 8 bases, with 5 bases between them. Germline V CDR1 and CDR2: MGHRA, YSYEKL. The CDR3 covers 13 residues. The CDR3 reads CASSQDLDSPLHF. The DNA of the CDR3 is TGCGCCAGCAGCCAAGATCTAGATTCACCCCTCCACTTT.

This sequence joins TRBV18 and TRBJ2-2; tentative D call: TRBD2 (6 bases). Between the trimmed V and J ends, which lost 4 bases and 7 bases, there was a span of 16 bases. Germline lookup yields CDR1 KGHSH and CDR2 LQKENI. The length of the CDR3 is 15 residues. The CDR3: CASSLRDSGLGELFF. The CDR3 nucleotides are TGTGCCAGCTCACTCCGGGATAGCGGTCTCGGGGAGCTGTTTTTT.

Here the CDR3 DNA reads TGCAGCGTTGAAGACTTCATAGGAGGGCTCTATGGCTACACCTTC. Translation gives CSVEDFIGGLYGYTF. The chain uses TRBV29-1 and TRBJ1-2; D is unclear. There are 15 residues in the CDR3. Trimming cost V 0 bases and J 4 bases, with 15 bases left between them. Germline CDR1 SQVTM, CDR2 ANQGSEA.

The chain links TRBV6-6 to TRBJ1-1, with TRBD1 matching 8 bases. J gave up 3 bases and V 5 bases, and 5 bases lay outside the gene matches. The CDR3 is made up of 14 amino acids. CDR1 is MNHNY and CDR2 is SVGAGI in the germline V gene (reference sequence). The CDR3 spells CASSPGQGYTEAFF. CDR3 DNA sequence: TGTGCCAGCAGTCCCGGACAGGGTTACACTGAAGCTTTCTTT.

The chain combines TRBV11-3 with TRBJ2-2, with TRBD1 matching over 8 bases. V dropped 5 bases and J dropped 6; count of bases not matched to a gene: 11. Per germline, CDR1 SGHNT and CDR2 YENEEA. The CDR3 is made up of 16 amino acids. The DNA for the CDR3 is TGTGCCAGCAGCACCAGAGGGCAGGGGGCATCCGGGGAGCTGTTTTTT. Translation: CASSTRGQGASGELFF. Full variable domain (rest looked up from reference TRBV11-3 and TRBJ2-2): EAGVVQSPRYKIIEKKQPVAFWCNPISGHNTLYWYLQNLGQGPELLIRYENEEAVDDSQLPKDRFSAERLKGVDSTLKIQPAELGDSAVYLCASSTRGQGASGELFFGEGSRLTVL.